These 22 T cell receptor beta chains came from one sample sequenced in a study of metastatic and nonmetastatic thyroid tumors (dated by TCRdb to 2019 to 2021). Libraries were made using PCR. The run used an Illumina HiSeq 4000. TCRdb reprocessed the public reads (quality trimming at Q25 with fastp, clone calling with MiXCR) and kept in-frame beta chains. The sample has tens of thousands of clones on record, about a fifth of them singletons. Around 15% of the sample lies in the top ten. None of the patients had been given any treatment before thyroid surgery. Sequenced: blood. The receptors were sampled from a female donor with papillary thyroid cancer or a benign thyroid nodule (not recorded which). Some clones in this sample may be carry-over from other donors' samples.

This clone has just a few counts. The gene calls are TRBV28 and TRBJ2-7, with D possibly being TRBD2 (5 bases). This CDR3 has 14 amino acids. Between the trimmed V and J ends, which lost 7 bases and 5 bases, there was a span of 18 bases. Germline V gene data show CDR1 as MDHEN and CDR2 as SYDVKM. The chain's CDR3 is CASNNYLRGHEQYF. The CDR3 bases are TGTGCCAGCAATAATTATCTACGAGGGCACGAGCAGTACTTC.

Ten or more counts support this clone. This chain uses TRBV5-1 with TRBJ1-2; unclear D gene. In germline, CDR1 is SGHRS, CDR2 YFSETQ. The CDR3 has 13 residues. Trimming stripped 3 bases from V and 1 base from J, with 7 bases between. The CDR3 nucleotides read TGCGCCAGCAGCTCGGATTTTAACTATGGCTACACCTTC. Protein sequence: CASSSDFNYGYTF.

The CDR3 DNA sequence: TGTGCCAGCAGTTACGACCGATTGAACACTGAAGCTTTCTTT. This translates into CASSYDRLNTEAFF. This chain connects TRBV12-3 or TRBV12-4 to TRBJ1-1; no reliable D call. Trimming cost V 4 bases and J 0 bases, with 9 bases left between them. This CDR3 contains 14 residues.

This chain connects TRBV19 to TRBJ1-2, with 7 bases aligning to TRBD1. The CDR3 runs 14 residues. Unmatched junction bases numbered 5, after V lost 6 bases and J lost 1 base. Germline V gene sequence: CDR1 LNHDA, CDR2 SQIVND (reference sequence). This CDR3 is CASSRYRGNYGYTF. CDR3 bases: TGTGCCAGTAGCCGATACAGGGGTAACTATGGCTACACCTTC.

The rearrangement links TRBV2 to TRBJ2-5; 7 bases match TRBD2. Germline CDR1 SNHLY, CDR2 FYNNEI. The CDR3 has 16 amino acids. The V segment lost 4 bases and the J segment 2 bases; nucleotides outside the gene matches: 10. In nucleotides, the CDR3 is TGTGCCAGCAGTGCAGCCAGCGGGGAATTTCAAGAGACCCAGTACTTC. Protein: CASSAASGEFQETQYF.

This clone was picked up many times. This chain joins TRBV6-1 and TRBJ2-5; 14 bases match TRBD2. CDR1 is MNHNS, CDR2 SASEGT, per germline. The CDR3 covers 17 residues. V lost 4 bases and J lost 5; bases outside the gene matches: 9. In DNA, the CDR3 is TGTGCCAGCAGTGCTTACCCGGGACTAGCGGGGGAGGAGACCCAGTACTTC. Protein: CASSAYPGLAGEETQYF.

This clone was counted a few times. The chain is built from TRBV27 and TRBJ1-2; 9 positions agree with TRBD1. Germline V gives CDR1 MNHEY, CDR2 SMNVEV (reference sequence). The CDR3 has 13 amino acids. Trimming removed 7 bases from V and 9 bases from J; junction bases left unmatched: 9. CDR3 DNA: TGTGCCAGCACCCCTAGGGACAGGGCGAGCTACACCTTC. This sequence encodes CASTPRDRASYTF.

This clone has more than one count but fewer than ten. The chain joins TRBV10-3 to TRBJ1-1; no reliable D call. Germline loops: CDR1 ENHRY, CDR2 SYGVKD. The CDR3 loop spans 13 amino acids. Trimming shortened V by 0 bases and J by 0 bases, and 2 bases separated the two germline ends. The CDR3, as DNA: TGTGCCATCAGTGAGTCTTTGAACACTGAAGCTTTCTTT. Its protein is CAISESLNTEAFF.

This clone was seen repeatedly, ten times or more. CDR3 protein: CASSPGGGFTGELFF. DNA of the CDR3: TGTGCCAGCAGCCCCGGGGGCGGTTTCACCGGGGAGCTGTTTTTT. The chain uses TRBV11-2 and TRBJ2-2; D may be TRBD1 or TRBD2 (6 bases each). CDR3 length: 15 amino acids. V was trimmed by 5 bases and J by 4 bases, leaving 14 bases between them. Germline V CDR1 and CDR2: SGHAT, FQNNGV.

At least ten counts were recorded for this clone. J is TRBJ1-2 and V is TRBV6-1, with D perhaps matching TRBD1 (5 bases). Germline V gene data show CDR1 as MNHNS and CDR2 as SASEGT. Between the trimmed V and J ends, which lost 7 bases and 3 bases, there was a span of 12 bases. This CDR3 spans 13 amino acids. The CDR3 reads CASKPPRDYGYTF. The CDR3 DNA reads TGTGCCAGCAAACCCCCCAGGGACTATGGCTACACCTTC.

As to this clone: At one of its ends the junction is not consistent with the germline gene, which may arise from a read error. The rearrangement links TRBV19 to TRBJ1-6, with a tentative D call TRBD1 (6 bases). Looked up from germline, CDR1 is LNHDA and CDR2 is SQIVND (reference sequence). The CDR3 has 15 amino acids. CDR3 residues: CANSSGQSGHSPLHF. CDR3 DNA sequence: TGTGCCAATAGTTCAGGACAGTCTGGTCATTCACCCCTCCACTTT.

This clone has more than one count but fewer than ten. The chain joins TRBV28 to TRBJ2-7; TRBD2 is a possible D gene (6 bases). Germline loops: CDR1 MDHEN, CDR2 SYDVKM. The CDR3 length is 16 residues. V lost 1 base and J 3 bases, leaving 16 bases between the germline ends. The DNA for the CDR3 is TGTGCCAGCAGTTTATCGGAGGCGGGAACGCACTACGAGCAGTACTTC. Protein sequence: CASSLSEAGTHYEQYF.

To note about this clone: A much more abundant neighbour one base away suggests this may be a read error. The chain carries TRBV15 and TRBJ2-4, with a tentative D call TRBD2 (6 bases). The V gene lost 8 bases and the J gene lost 8 bases, with 19 bases spanning the gap. Germline CDR1 reads LNHNV; CDR2 reads YYDKDF (reference sequence). The CDR3 extends over 14 amino acids. This CDR3 is CATGPGYGEDIQYF. In DNA form, the CDR3 reads TGTGCCACCGGCCCAGGGTACGGGGAGGACATTCAGTACTTC.

At least ten counts were recorded for this clone. V and J are TRBV12-3 or TRBV12-4 and TRBJ2-5, with 10 positions matching TRBD1. The length of the CDR3 is 15 residues. V lost 1 base and J lost 4; bases outside the gene matches: 3. The DNA of the CDR3 is TGTGCCAGCAGTTTAGGGACAGGGGGGGGAGAGACCCAGTACTTC. Translating gives CASSLGTGGGETQYF.

This clone was recorded once. The chain uses TRBV18 and TRBJ2-2; the D call may be TRBD1 or TRBD2 (5 bases each). Germline V CDR1 and CDR2: KGHSH, LQKENI. Trimming left V 3 bases short and J 4 bases short, with 15 bases between. The CDR3 runs to 16 residues. The CDR3 coding sequence is TGTGCCAGCTCACCGGCAGGGAGTTGGGGCACCGGGGAGCTGTTTTTT. Translated, it gives CASSPAGSWGTGELFF.

This clone was counted at least ten times. Other nucleotide sequences in the sample specify the same CDR3. The V gene is TRBV18, the J gene TRBJ1-3, with D possibly being TRBD1 (5 bases). The V gene's germline CDR1 is KGHSH and CDR2 LQKENI. Trimming shortened V by 2 bases and J by 4 bases, and 9 bases separated the two germline ends. The CDR3 runs to 14 residues. CDR3 region: CASSPGADGNTIYF. For the CDR3, the DNA is TGTGCCAGCTCACCAGGGGCGGACGGAAACACCATATATTTT.

Sample share makes this clone medium-sized. V usage is TRBV27 and J usage is TRBJ1-1, with 7 bases identical to TRBD1. The germline V gene has CDR1 MNHEY and CDR2 SMNVEV (reference sequence). This CDR3 spans 15 amino acids. Unmatched junction bases numbered 11, after V lost 6 bases and J lost 4 bases. The CDR3 coding sequence is TGTGCCAGCAGCCGTGTAGGGGGCGCATTCACTGAAGCTTTCTTT. Translation: CASSRVGGAFTEAFF.

A remark on this clone: A much larger clone lies a single base off, so this may be a read error. This sample also contains other DNA sequences that code for the same CDR3. The gene calls are TRBV7-9 and TRBJ2-1, with unresolved D. There are 12 residues in the CDR3. Germline CDR1 and CDR2: SEHNR and FQNEAQ (reference sequence). The CDR3 region is CARSTSVDEQFF. CDR3 in DNA: TGTGCAAGAAGCACTTCGGTCGATGAGCAGTTCTTC. Filled out from reference TRBV7-9 and TRBJ2-1, the complete variable domain reads DTGVSQNPRHKITKRGQNVTFRCDPISEHNRLYWYRQTLGQGPEFLTYFQNEAQLEKSRLLSDRFSAERPKGSFSTLEIQRTEQGDSAMYLCARSTSVDEQFFGPGTRLTVL.

This clone came up many times. V is TRBV24-1 and J is TRBJ2-3; 11 nucleotides agree with TRBD2. The CDR3 has 16 residues. Trimming cost V 5 bases and J 4 bases; bases outside gene matches: 7. Germline loops: CDR1 KGHDR, CDR2 SFDVKD. Here the CDR3 DNA reads TGTGCCACCAGTGTCACTAGCGGGAGTGGCGCAGATACGCAGTATTTT. This encodes CATSVTSGSGADTQYF.

This clone has just one count. The rearrangement uses TRBV11-2 and TRBJ2-2, with D perhaps TRBD1 (6 bases). This CDR3 has 14 residues. Trimming took off 6 bases at V and 5 bases at J, with 13 bases between the two ends. Germline CDR1 and CDR2: SGHAT and FQNNGV. The CDR3 spells CASRQGWRTGELFF. In DNA form, the CDR3 reads TGTGCCAGCAGACAGGGCTGGCGAACCGGGGAGCTGTTTTTT. The whole variable domain, filled in from reference TRBV11-2 and TRBJ2-2, reads EAGVAQSPRYKIIEKRQSVAFWCNPISGHATLYWYQQILGQGPKLLIQFQNNGVVDDSQLPKDRFSAERLKGVDSTLKIQPAKLEDSAVYLCASRQGWRTGELFFGEGSRLTVL.

This clone was seen at least ten times. The gene calls are TRBV29-1 and TRBJ2-5; D may be TRBD1 (5 bases). Germline lookup yields CDR1 SQVTM and CDR2 ANQGSEA. V lost 5 bases to trimming and J lost 5 bases, with 15 bases between them. The CDR3 is made up of 13 amino acids. The CDR3 DNA reads TGCAGCGTTCGTTCCCCAGGGATCGAGACCCAGTACTTC. It is translated as CSVRSPGIETQYF.

The sample holds many counts of this clone. The rearrangement links TRBV20-1 to TRBJ2-5, with 7 bases matching TRBD2. Germline CDR1 is DFQATT and CDR2 is SNEGSKA (reference sequence). This CDR3 is 15 amino acids long. The V segment lost 5 bases and the J segment 3 bases; nucleotides outside the gene matches: 12. The CDR3 DNA reads TGCAGTGCTCCGTTCCCCGGACTAGGGGAAGAGACCCAGTACTTC. As protein: CSAPFPGLGEETQYF.